The 9 T cell receptor beta chains given below trace back to one sample, sequenced in a study of regulatory T cells in long-lasting Graves disease. This sample's time point: persistent/refractory GD, antithyroid drugs over 5 years with positive TRAb. RNA from PBMCs was the source of the TCR library. Construction of the TCR beta libraries employed iRepertoire HTBI primers in conjunction with Arm-PCR of CDR3 regions. Via MiXCR, TCRdb re-called the multiplex PCR reads, giving one row per CDR3 protein. The sample contains around 460,000 distinct CDR3 sequences, around a fifth of which appear only once. The source material was peripheral blood mononuclear cells (PBMCs), sampled when the disease was refractory, from a patient treated with antithyroid drugs. The receptors originated from a female donor with Graves disease.

The rearrangement links TRBV6-2 or TRBV6-3 to TRBJ1-5; a weak D match, TRBD1 (5 bases). Looked up from germline, CDR1 is MNHEY and CDR2 is SVGEGT. CDR3 length: 19 residues. Trimming pared 2 bases from V and 0 bases from J, leaving 20 bases between. The CDR3 nucleotides read TGTGCCAGCAGTTACGGACCGGGGCAGGGAATATATAGCAATCAGCCCCAGCATTTT. Its translation is CASSYGPGQGIYSNQPQHF.

This rearrangement joins TRBV18 to TRBJ2-5, with 7 bases that match TRBD2. Trimming cost V 0 bases and J 6 bases; bases outside gene matches: 16. The CDR3 covers 18 residues. Germline V gene sequence: CDR1 KGHSH, CDR2 LQKENI. CDR3 sequence reads: CASSPPPGRGPTGKTQYF. The DNA of the CDR3 is TGTGCCAGCTCACCACCGCCGGGGAGGGGCCCCACCGGGAAGACCCAGTACTTC.

The V call is TRBV28, the J call TRBJ2-3, with TRBD2 identical over 8 bases. CDR3 length equals 14 residues. V lost 7 bases and J lost 8; bases outside the gene matches: 11. Germline CDR1 MDHEN, CDR2 SYDVKM. The CDR3 is CASTLRGSGGTQYF. CDR3 DNA: TGTGCCAGCACTCTACGGGGCAGCGGGGGTACGCAGTATTTT.

The V and J genes are TRBV7-2 and TRBJ2-7; 7 nucleotides line up with TRBD1. Trimming removed 4 bases from V and 0 bases from J; junction bases left unmatched: 6. CDR1 and CDR2 (germline): SGHTA, FQGNSA. This CDR3 spans 15 amino acids. The chain's CDR3 is CASSSQGTASYEQYF. The CDR3 DNA reads TGTGCCAGCAGCTCCCAGGGGACAGCCTCCTACGAGCAGTACTTC. The entire variable domain, with the rest obtained from reference TRBV7-2 and TRBJ2-7, is as follows: GAGVSQSPSNKVTEKGKDVELRCDPISGHTALYWYRQSLGQGLEFLIYFQGNSAPDKSGLPSDRFSAERTGGSVSTLTIQRTQQEDSAVYLCASSSQGTASYEQYFGPGTRLTVT.

The V gene is TRBV3-1, the J gene TRBJ2-7, with D perhaps matching TRBD2 (6 bases). CDR1 and CDR2 (germline): LGHDT, YNNKEL (reference sequence). The V end lost 4 bases, the J end lost 2 bases, and 12 bases lay between the germline ends. This CDR3 has 14 residues. CDR3 sequence: CASSLQAGTYEQYF. CDR3 nucleotides: TGTGCCAGCAGCCTCCAAGCGGGTACCTACGAGCAGTACTTC.

At least ten counts were recorded for this clonotype. This chain uses TRBV12-3 or TRBV12-4 with TRBJ2-6; maybe TRBD2 (5 bases). The CDR3 totals 18 residues. Trimming removed 2 bases at V and 0 bases at J, with 14 bases between. The CDR3 sequence is CASSLWLATISGANVLTF. CDR3 DNA: TGTGCCAGCAGTTTATGGCTAGCTACAATCTCTGGGGCCAACGTCCTGACTTTC.

The V call is TRBV29-1, the J call TRBJ1-2; the D is unclear. The V end was cut by 7 bases, the J end by 2 bases, with 11 bases between. This CDR3 is built from 12 residues. Germline V CDR1 and CDR2: SQVTM, ANQGSEA. CDR3 coding DNA: TGCAGCGGGCTGACCAGGAACTATGGCTACACCTTC. Translating gives CSGLTRNYGYTF.

This clonotype was counted ten times or more. CDR3 region: CASSEALEAFF. DNA of the CDR3: TGTGCCAGCAGTGAAGCTCTTGAAGCTTTCTTT. The chain carries TRBV2 and TRBJ1-1; no reliable D call. Germline-derived CDR1 and CDR2 are SNHLY and FYNNEI. The CDR3 length is 11 residues. The V gene lost 0 bases and the J gene lost 7 bases, with 3 bases spanning the gap.

V gene TRBV19 combines with J gene TRBJ2-5, with D possibly being TRBD2 (5 bases). The CDR3 is 13 residues long. Germline-derived CDR1 and CDR2 are LNHDA and SQIVND (reference sequence). V lost 11 bases, J lost 1 base, and 14 bases lay in between. The CDR3 coding sequence is TGTGCCGTCAGCGGCAATATCCAAGAGACCCAGTACTTC. Encoded protein: CAVSGNIQETQYF. Full variable domain (missing parts from reference TRBV19 and TRBJ2-5): DGGITQSPKYLFRKEGQNVTLSCEQNLNHDAMYWYRQDPGQGLRLIYYSQIVNDFQKGDIAEGYSVSREKKESFPLTVTSAQKNPTAFYLCAVSGNIQETQYFGPGTRLLVL.